The entry that follows covers one TCR beta chain sequence. Which antigen it targets is not known. Per-base quality was not reported, and no clone a single base away is much larger than it. The sample originates from a study of blood T cell repertoires in COVID-19 (TCRdb year 2020). Turning to the overall study: Collaborator samples came from the United States, Italy and Spain and covered acute and convalescent phases of COVID-19. The material from the prospective study consisted of cDNA or gDNA derived from T cells, B-cell-depleted T cells, or PBMCs. The dataset comprised deeply sampled blood TCRbeta repertoires from subjects exposed to, actively infected with, or recovered from COVID-19. A freely available public database, intended as a resource for researchers studying the immune response to SARS-CoV-2, is where the repertoires were released. The samples were drawn from two sources: the first 160 participants of the ongoing ImmuneRACE study, and fewer than 1,500 subjects contributed by 6 global collaborators. Nearly every sample came with metadata listing a de-identified subject ID, COVID-19 status, age in years and sex. Where available, HLA class I and class II types were obtained from metadata supplied by the sample provider rather than from assay-based typing.

The immunoSEQ Assay, a bias-controlled multiplex PCR, was used to amplify TCRbeta CDR3 regions from genomic DNA. In the paper's pipeline: Nucleated cell counts per sample were estimated from amplification of reference gene primers within the assay. To quantify the absolute abundance of each unique TCRbeta CDR3 rearrangement, sequence reads were collapsed and filtered. For each sample, productive Simpson clonality was calculated as the square root of Simpson's diversity index across productive rearrangements. The source is immuneACCESS, and TCRdb retained only in-frame sequences with V and J called. Part of the clones is not carried over; for the studies checked, unresolved V genes explain less than half of this, and the remainder is unexplained. V, J and clone size were drawn from that table, and D and trimming were deduced from the DNA. The table for this sample lists approximately 250,000 clones; approximately 86% of them were counted only once. About 10% of the sample belongs to the ten largest clones.

Collaborating institutions collected whole blood in K2EDTA tubes following their own protocols. For TCRbeta analysis, collaborators shipped samples in one of three forms: frozen whole blood, isolated PBMCs, or DNA extracted from either of those sample types. The investigation overall reported the following: The quantity of clinical and demographic metadata differed by source and by participant and was supplied without curation.

There are 14 amino acids in the CDR3, from cysteine to phenylalanine inclusive. The DNA shown is the 42-base CDR3, in frame from base 1. The junction shows trimming of 1 base on V and 5 bases on J, plus 11 bases between the germline ends. From a lookup of the germline V gene, CDR1 and CDR2 are SGHVS and FNYEAQ. This clonotype was sampled from a man aged 40-55 years with active or convalescent COVID-19. The sequencing sample was made of peripheral blood. This chain joins TRBV7-6 to TRBJ2-5; perhaps TRBD2 is the D gene, with 5 bases matching. The CDR3 here reads CASSLGSQRETQYF. In nucleotide form, the sequence is TGTGCCAGCAGCTTAGGCAGCCAGCGGGAGACCCAGTACTTC.